Sequencing of this T cell receptor beta chain was carried out in a study of shared clonotypes between healthy human individuals. With respect to this clone: As yet, its antigen is unknown.

Naive-designated CD8 cells lacked CD45RO, were positively enriched for CCR7, and omitted terminally differentiated effector memory CD45RA+ cells. Adult donors, all healthy and HIV-negative, had no recent acute infections or vaccinations. The assay was immunoSEQ multiplex PCR, and TCRdb's table has in-frame clones only and misses some. The table shows over 2 million clones, with roughly 95% occurring only once. Findings of the study overall: Memory subsets generally showed smaller estimated richness than naive subsets did. All-four-donor shared clonotypes had higher generation probabilities than non-shared clonotypes did. Blood was the sole source, and tissue repertoires probably differ.

Sequencing used naive CD8+ T cells sorted from blood. This TCR came from a man in his late teens or twenties in good health.

In nucleotides, the CDR3 is TGTGCCAGCAGTTTATCGGAGGACGAGCAGTACTTC. Its translation is CASSLSEDEQYF. The chain is built from TRBV27 and TRBJ2-7; perhaps TRBD2 as D (5 bases). V lost 0 bases and J 5 bases, leaving 5 bases between the germline ends. The length of the CDR3 is 12 residues. CDR1 MNHEY and CDR2 SMNVEV come from the germline V gene (reference sequence).